Presented here are 31 T cell receptor beta chains from one specimen sequenced in a study of blood T cell repertoires in COVID-19. Here immunoSEQ multiplex PCR was the method, and the copy in TCRdb shows in-frame clones only, minus some. The table lists 55,000 to 70,000 clones, about 91% of them singletons. The sequenced sample consisted of peripheral blood. The receptors come from a man in his forties with COVID-19, enrolled during active disease.

The rearrangement joins TRBV7-7 to TRBJ2-3, with D possibly being TRBD1 (5 bases). V was trimmed by 5 bases and J by 3 bases, leaving 15 bases between them. The germline V gene encodes CDR1 SSHAT and CDR2 FNYEAQ (reference sequence). CDR3 size: 15 residues. CDR3 amino acids: CASSPGHLGTDTQYF. The CDR3 coding sequence is TGTGCCAGCAGCCCAGGACACTTGGGGACAGATACGCAGTATTTT. Filled out from reference TRBV7-7 and TRBJ2-3, the complete variable domain reads GAGVSQSPRYKVTKRGQDVTLRCDPISSHATLYWYQQALGQGPEFLTYFNYEAQPDKSGLPSDRFSAERPEGSISTLTIQRTEQRDSAMYRCASSPGHLGTDTQYFGPGTRLTVL.

This clone was recorded once. The chain recombines TRBV28 with TRBJ1-1; possibly TRBD1 for D (6 bases). Trimming took 2 bases from V and 5 from J, leaving 12 bases between them. CDR1 and CDR2 from the germline V gene are MDHEN and SYDVKM. The CDR3 totals 14 residues. The chain's CDR3 is CASSLGRGWTEAFF. The CDR3 coding sequence is TGTGCCAGCAGTTTAGGCAGGGGTTGGACTGAAGCTTTCTTT.

The gene calls are TRBV9 and TRBJ2-5, with D possibly TRBD1 on 8 matching bases. With 4 bases removed from V and 7 bases from J, the gap between germline ends came to 23 bases. The CDR3 is 16 amino acids. Germline V gene sequence: CDR1 SGDLS, CDR2 YYNGEE. In DNA, the CDR3 is TGTGCCAGCAGCACAGGGGGGGAGGCAAGATCGGGGACCCAGTACTTC. This translates into CASSTGGEARSGTQYF.

The chain links TRBV6-5 to TRBJ1-5, with D unclear. The CDR3 contains 15 residues. V lost 0 bases, J lost 1 base, and 7 bases lay in between. Germline V gene lookup returns CDR1 MNHEY and CDR2 SVGAGI. The CDR3 bases are TGTGCCAGCAGTTACTCGACAAGAAGCAATCAGCCCCAGCATTTT. As protein: CASSYSTRSNQPQHF.

DNA of the CDR3: TGTGCCACCCTCGGACAGTATACCTACGAGCAGTACTTC. Encoded protein: CATLGQYTYEQYF. The chain links TRBV28 to TRBJ2-7, with TRBD1 as a possible D gene (6 bases). The CDR3 consists of 13 residues. Germline loops: CDR1 MDHEN, CDR2 SYDVKM. V lost 10 bases and J lost 2, with 15 bases in between.

This chain joins TRBV6-5 and TRBJ2-1, with TRBD1 matching over 12 bases. V lost 6 bases and J lost 9; bases outside the gene matches: 9. Germline assignment: CDR1 MNHEY and CDR2 SVGAGI. The CDR3 extends over 15 amino acids. CDR3 loop: CASRAGTGGLGEQFF. CDR3 DNA sequence: TGTGCCAGCAGAGCCGGGACAGGGGGCTTGGGTGAGCAGTTCTTC.

DNA of the CDR3: TGTGCCAGCAGGAATACAGGGGCCACGACCCTACGGGGAGAGACCCAGTACTTC. It specifies CASRNTGATTLRGETQYF. V gene TRBV2 combines with J gene TRBJ2-5; 7 bases are shared with TRBD1. From germline, CDR1 is SNHLY and CDR2 FYNNEI. The CDR3 spans 18 residues. The junction had 20 bases not matched to a gene; V was cut back by 6 bases and J by 4 bases.

The J gene is TRBJ1-1, the V gene TRBV10-3; D not resolved. Germline V CDR1 and CDR2: ENHRY, SYGVKD. The CDR3 length is 13 residues. V was cut by 10 bases and J by 4 bases, with 16 bases left in between. Here the CDR3 DNA reads TGTGCCACCTGTAGGGCGGGAGGCACTGAAGCTTTCTTT. This encodes CATCRAGGTEAFF.

This clone was seen just once. The J gene is TRBJ1-2, the V gene TRBV5-1; 9 positions match TRBD1. The length of the CDR3 is 23 residues. The germline V gene has CDR1 SGHRS and CDR2 YFSETQ. V dropped 0 bases and J dropped 2; count of bases not matched to a gene: 26. CDR3 coding DNA: TGCGCCAGCAGCTTGGGCTTGGACAGGGGTGCGTCGAGGGGACCCCGAAAAAACTATGGCTACACCTTC. It is translated as CASSLGLDRGASRGPRKNYGYTF.

The genes are TRBV3-1 (or the pseudogene TRBV3-2) and TRBJ2-7; 9 bases line up with TRBD2. This CDR3 comprises 14 residues. V trimming: 4 bases; J trimming: 7 bases; junction bases outside the gene matches: 8. Germline V gene sequence: CDR1 LGHDT, CDR2 YNNKEL (reference sequence). CDR3 residues: CASSPRTSVREQYF. CDR3 DNA sequence: TGTGCCAGCAGCCCGCGGACTAGCGTGCGGGAGCAGTACTTC.

This chain joins TRBV6-2 or TRBV6-3 and TRBJ2-7, with a tentative D call TRBD2 (7 bases). V was trimmed by 5 bases and J by 0 bases, leaving 20 bases between them. The CDR3 totals 17 residues. Germline V gene lookup returns CDR1 MNHEY and CDR2 SVGEGT. The CDR3, as DNA: TGTGCCAGCAGTAGCCCGGGGGCGGGGGCCAGCTCCTACGAGCAGTACTTC. This sequence encodes CASSSPGAGASSYEQYF.

The gene calls are TRBV30 and TRBJ2-5, with 9 bases identical to TRBD1. Unmatched junction bases numbered 7, after V lost 5 bases and J lost 0 bases. The CDR3 contains 15 residues. Per germline, CDR1 GTSNPN and CDR2 SVGIG (reference sequence). The CDR3 bases are TGTGCCTGGTCAACCGGGACAGGGTACCAAGAGACCCAGTACTTC. Translation: CAWSTGTGYQETQYF.

The CDR3 reads CASSVGLAYNEQFF. The CDR3 bases are TGTGCCAGTAGTGTCGGACTAGCCTACAATGAGCAGTTCTTC. This chain joins TRBV19 and TRBJ2-1; TRBD2 agrees at 7 bases. Germline-derived CDR1 and CDR2 are LNHDA and SQIVND (reference sequence). V lost 5 bases, J lost 2 bases, and 3 bases stayed unmatched. This CDR3 spans 14 amino acids.

The rearrangement joins TRBV28 to TRBJ1-5, with a tentative D call TRBD1 (5 bases). Per germline, CDR1 MDHEN and CDR2 SYDVKM. The CDR3 extends over 14 amino acids. V was pared by 5 bases and J by 5 bases, with 13 bases between. The CDR3 sequence: CASSPALGDQPQHF. DNA for the CDR3: TGTGCCAGCAGTCCCGCCCTAGGGGATCAGCCCCAGCATTTT.

V gene TRBV29-1 combines with J gene TRBJ2-5; possible D gene TRBD1, 6 bases. This CDR3 region has 12 residues. The germline V and J ends were trimmed by 2 bases and 3 bases, with 7 bases remaining between them. Germline V gene data show CDR1 as SQVTM and CDR2 as ANQGSEA. CDR3 loop: CSVEKGEETQYF. The CDR3 region has the DNA TGCAGCGTTGAAAAGGGGGAAGAGACCCAGTACTTC. The variable domain in full, completed from reference TRBV29-1 and TRBJ2-5, reads SAVISQKPSRDICQRGTSLTIQCQVDSQVTMMFWYRQQPGQSLTLIATANQGSEATYESGFVIDKFPISRPNLTFSTLTVSNMSPEDSSIYLCSVEKGEETQYFGPGTRLLVL.

V usage is TRBV7-9 and J usage is TRBJ2-7; TRBD2 might be the D (5 bases). The CDR3 is 15 residues long. Germline V CDR1 and CDR2: SEHNR, FQNEAQ (reference sequence). V dropped 7 bases and J dropped 2 bases, with 18 bases sitting between them. CDR3 bases: TGTGCCAGCACGATCTCTAGCCTGGGAGCCTACGAGCAGTACTTC. This gives the protein CASTISSLGAYEQYF.

The chain has TRBV19 and TRBJ2-3; 8 bases map to TRBD2. The CDR3 contains 19 residues. Germline CDR1 and CDR2: LNHDA and SQIVND (reference sequence). The J segment lost 0 bases and the V segment lost 0 bases, leaving 11 bases of the junction unmatched. The CDR3 region has the DNA TGTGCCAGTAGTATAGATCCTCCCCAACTAGCGGCTAGCACAGATACGCAGTATTTT. This gives the protein CASSIDPPQLAASTDTQYF. Supplemented by reference TRBV19 and TRBJ2-3, the full variable domain reads DGGITQSPKYLFRKEGQNVTLSCEQNLNHDAMYWYRQDPGQGLRLIYYSQIVNDFQKGDIAEGYSVSREKKESFPLTVTSAQKNPTAFYLCASSIDPPQLAASTDTQYFGPGTRLTVL.

The CDR3 loop is CATAGAGASHTQYF. The CDR3 bases are TGTGCCACCGCGGGTGCGGGGGCCTCTCATACGCAGTATTTT. The chain links TRBV27 to TRBJ2-3; D may be TRBD2 (7 bases). This CDR3 comprises 14 residues. From germline, CDR1 is MNHEY and CDR2 SMNVEV (reference sequence). Trimming removed 10 bases at V and 7 bases at J, with 21 bases between.

This sequence joins TRBV11-2 and TRBJ2-7, with D perhaps matching TRBD1 (5 bases). Per the germline V gene, CDR1 is SGHAT and CDR2 is FQNNGV. V was clipped by 1 base and J by 6 bases, with 13 bases between them. CDR3 size: 14 residues. The CDR3 sequence is CASSLGAGNPEQYF. As DNA, the CDR3 is TGTGCCAGCAGCTTAGGAGCAGGGAATCCCGAGCAGTACTTC.

This clone was detected only a few times. V is TRBV6-5 and J is TRBJ1-5; TRBD1 might be the D (6 bases). V shed 2 bases and J shed 6 bases, with 14 bases lying between them. This CDR3 is 15 amino acids long. CDR1 MNHEY and CDR2 SVGAGI come from the germline V gene. The CDR3 bases are TGTGCCAGCAGTTACGATACGGACAGTGGTCAGCCCCAGCATTTT. This codes for CASSYDTDSGQPQHF.

V and J are TRBV7-9 and TRBJ1-1; 9 bases fit TRBD1. The CDR3 covers 14 residues. The V and J ends lost 5 bases and 6 bases, in that order; junction bases with no gene match: 7. Germline CDR1 and CDR2: SEHNR and FQNEAQ (reference sequence). The CDR3 DNA sequence: TGTGCCAGCAGCCCCAGGACAGGGGACGCTGAAGCTTTCTTT. It is translated as CASSPRTGDAEAFF.

V gene TRBV30 combines with J gene TRBJ1-1; D not certain. V dropped 4 bases and J dropped 3 bases, with 9 bases sitting between them. Germline CDR1 and CDR2: GTSNPN and SVGIG (reference sequence). The CDR3 is 12 residues long. CDR3 DNA: TGTGCCTGGACGGCGGGAGACACTGAAGCTTTCTTT. It codes for CAWTAGDTEAFF.

The rearrangement links TRBV6-5 to TRBJ2-1, with 7 nucleotides matching TRBD1. The CDR3 contains 15 residues. Germline V lookup: CDR1 MNHEY, CDR2 SVGAGI. The ends lost 7 bases at V and 1 base at J; junction bases unmatched: 7. The CDR3 protein is CASNPGQYSYNEQFF. The CDR3 DNA is TGTGCCAGCAACCCGGGACAGTATTCCTACAATGAGCAGTTCTTC.

This chain connects TRBV19 to TRBJ2-2; 7 positions match TRBD1. The junction had 8 bases not matched to a gene; V was cut back by 9 bases and J by 7 bases. Looked up from germline, CDR1 is LNHDA and CDR2 is SQIVND (reference sequence). The CDR3 covers 13 residues. Here the CDR3 reads CASKTGRNGELFF. The CDR3 bases are TGTGCCAGCAAGACAGGGCGGAACGGGGAGCTGTTTTTT. The full variable domain, in which reference TRBV19 and TRBJ2-2 provide the parts outside the CDR3, is DGGITQSPKYLFRKEGQNVTLSCEQNLNHDAMYWYRQDPGQGLRLIYYSQIVNDFQKGDIAEGYSVSREKKESFPLTVTSAQKNPTAFYLCASKTGRNGELFFGEGSRLTVL.

V gene TRBV5-6 combines with J gene TRBJ2-3; tentative D call: TRBD2 (5 bases). Germline V gene lookup returns CDR1 SGHDT and CDR2 YYEEEE. The CDR3 consists of 14 residues. Trimming left V 3 bases short and J 2 bases short, with 10 bases between. The CDR3 is CASSSLDSTDTQYF. CDR3 in DNA: TGTGCCAGCAGCTCGCTGGACTCCACAGATACGCAGTATTTT.

The CDR3 reads CASRWVSGGTYTGELFF. CDR3 nucleotides: TGTGCCAGTAGATGGGTCAGCGGGGGGACATACACCGGGGAGCTGTTTTTT. This chain joins TRBV19 and TRBJ2-2; 9 bases fit TRBD2. Trimming took 6 bases from V and 3 from J; bases not matched to a gene: 11. The CDR3 runs to 17 residues. Germline V gene lookup returns CDR1 LNHDA and CDR2 SQIVND (reference sequence).

The genes are TRBV19 and TRBJ1-5, with D perhaps matching TRBD1 (6 bases). The germline V gene encodes CDR1 LNHDA and CDR2 SQIVND (reference sequence). V gave up 5 bases and J gave up 5 bases, with 10 bases separating them. This CDR3 is 13 amino acids long. The CDR3 sequence: CASSQGIDQPQHF. CDR3 DNA: TGTGCCAGTAGTCAGGGGATCGATCAGCCCCAGCATTTT. Looking up the rest from reference TRBV19 and TRBJ1-5 gives the full variable domain: DGGITQSPKYLFRKEGQNVTLSCEQNLNHDAMYWYRQDPGQGLRLIYYSQIVNDFQKGDIAEGYSVSREKKESFPLTVTSAQKNPTAFYLCASSQGIDQPQHFGDGTRLSIL.

The V and J genes are TRBV6-5 and TRBJ1-5; D remains ambiguous. Germline CDR1 reads MNHEY; CDR2 reads SVGAGI. This CDR3 has 13 residues. V lost 7 bases, J lost 6 bases, and 13 bases lay in between. The CDR3 DNA reads TGTGCCAGCACCCAGAGGGAAGGTCAGCCCCAGCATTTT. It encodes CASTQREGQPQHF.

The sample holds a few counts of this clone. The rearrangement joins TRBV7-9 to TRBJ2-5, with D perhaps matching TRBD2 (5 bases). The length of the CDR3 is 14 residues. The V and J ends lost 6 bases and 0 bases respectively, with 11 bases between them. Per germline, CDR1 SEHNR and CDR2 FQNEAQ (reference sequence). This CDR3 is CASRAEGYQETQYF. The CDR3 bases are TGTGCCAGCAGGGCCGAGGGATACCAAGAGACCCAGTACTTC.

The sample holds one count of this clone. DNA for the CDR3: TGTGCCAGCAGCCTAACCGGGACTGGCATTTACGAGCAGTACTTC. Protein product: CASSLTGTGIYEQYF. The chain carries TRBV7-6 and TRBJ2-7; D may be TRBD2 (6 bases). Deletions cut 5 bases from V and 4 bases from J, with 18 bases between. The CDR3 is 15 residues long. In germline, CDR1 is SGHVS, CDR2 FNYEAQ.

In regard to this clone: The same CDR3 also results from other DNA sequences found in this sample. This rearrangement joins TRBV12-3 or TRBV12-4 to TRBJ1-2; D call uncertain. V was cut by 6 bases and J by 4 bases, with 9 bases left in between. CDR3 length: 12 amino acids. The CDR3 DNA is TGTGCCAGCAGCCTGGGCAGCTATGGCTACACCTTC. The encoded protein is CASSLGSYGYTF.